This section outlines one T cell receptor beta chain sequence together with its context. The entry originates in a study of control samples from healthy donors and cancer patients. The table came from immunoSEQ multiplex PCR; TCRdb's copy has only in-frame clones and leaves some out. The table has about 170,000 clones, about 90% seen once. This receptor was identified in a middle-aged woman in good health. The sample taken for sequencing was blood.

CDR3 loop: CSVQGSGNTIYF. DNA of the CDR3: TGCAGCGTACAGGGCTCTGGAAACACCATATATTTT. The rearrangement joins TRBV29-1 to TRBJ1-3; tentative D call: TRBD1 (6 bases). CDR1 and CDR2 from the germline V gene are SQVTM and ANQGSEA. The CDR3 is 12 amino acids. Trimming took 6 bases from V and 0 from J, leaving 6 bases between them.